Below are 24 T cell receptor beta chains sequenced from a single sample in a study of response to subunit inactivated influenza vaccine. Each CDR3 protein is one row after TCRdb ran MiXCR on the RT-PCR reads. Here the sample spans hundreds of thousands of distinct CDR3 sequences, 10% to 15% being singletons. The material was non-naive T cells sorted from PBMCs, obtained less than 15 days before vaccination. Receptors were obtained from a man aged 50 to 59 who received an inactivated influenza vaccine.

The chain is built from TRBV11-2 and TRBJ2-1, with TRBD2 identical over 9 bases. Looked up from germline, CDR1 is SGHAT and CDR2 is FQNNGV. The ends lost 3 bases at V and 7 bases at J; junction bases unmatched: 13. The CDR3 covers 17 residues. Here the CDR3 DNA reads TGTGCCAGCAGCTTTACCAATAGCGGGAGAGTCAAGAATGAGCAGTTCTTC. It codes for CASSFTNSGRVKNEQFF.

In its sample, this clonotype was seen many times. This rearrangement joins TRBV20-1 to TRBJ2-3; 7 positions agree with TRBD2. Germline lookup yields CDR1 DFQATT and CDR2 SNEGSKA (reference sequence). J was trimmed by 3 bases and V by 1 base; bases with no gene match: 4. The CDR3 is 14 residues long. The CDR3 spells CSARVGSGTDTQYF. CDR3 sequence (DNA): TGCAGTGCTAGAGTGGGTAGCGGGACAGATACGCAGTATTTT.

This clonotype was seen more than once but under ten times. The chain has TRBV4-1 and TRBJ2-5, with D perhaps matching TRBD2 (5 bases). Trimming pared 3 bases from V and 0 bases from J, leaving 5 bases between. Germline CDR1 and CDR2: MGHRA and YSYEKL. The CDR3 is made up of 13 amino acids. CDR3 residues: CASSQRDQETQYF. CDR3 bases: TGCGCCAGCAGCCAGCGGGACCAAGAGACCCAGTACTTC.

This chain joins TRBV20-1 and TRBJ2-4; TRBD2 aligns across 7 bases. V shed 4 bases and J 6 bases; nucleotides not matched to a gene: 9. CDR1 DFQATT and CDR2 SNEGSKA come from the germline V gene (reference sequence). CDR3 length: 14 residues. The CDR3 here is CSANEPGLPNIQYF. Here the CDR3 DNA reads TGCAGTGCTAACGAACCGGGACTACCAAACATTCAGTACTTC.

The chain couples TRBV12-3 or TRBV12-4 to TRBJ2-3, with 8 bases matching TRBD1. This CDR3 region has 15 residues. V shed 3 bases, J shed 5 bases, and the junction held 7 bases outside the gene matches. DNA of the CDR3: TGTGCCAGCAGTTTGGACAGGGTTGATCAAGATACGCAGTATTTT. Protein product: CASSLDRVDQDTQYF.

This clonotype was counted a few times. The rearrangement links TRBV6-1 to TRBJ1-1; D is undetermined. Trimming removed 3 bases at V and 1 base at J, with 9 bases between. The CDR3 totals 14 residues. Germline V lookup: CDR1 MNHNS, CDR2 SASEGT. The CDR3 DNA reads TGTGCCAGCAGTGATTTTCAAGGGAACACTGAAGCTTTCTTT. Translated: CASSDFQGNTEAFF.

This clonotype was counted only a few times. The chain uses TRBV29-1 and TRBJ2-3; 12 bases agree with TRBD1. Germline V gene sequence: CDR1 SQVTM, CDR2 ANQGSEA. The CDR3 extends over 15 amino acids. Trimming took 3 bases from V and 5 from J; bases not matched to a gene: 6. The CDR3 nucleotides are TGCAGCGTTGACGGGACAGGGGGCGCCTTAGATACGCAGTATTTT. Translation: CSVDGTGGALDTQYF.

This chain uses TRBV5-1 with TRBJ2-1; D is undetermined. The CDR3 sequence is 14 residues long. The V and J ends lost 5 bases and 0 bases respectively, with 9 bases between them. CDR1 is SGHRS and CDR2 is YFSETQ in the germline V gene. CDR3 loop: CASRSDISYNEQFF. The CDR3 region has the DNA TGCGCCAGCAGATCTGATATCTCCTACAATGAGCAGTTCTTC.

CDR3 coding DNA: TGTGCTAGTGGGAACAGGGTTGGAGATACGCAGTATTTT. Translation: CASGNRVGDTQYF. The chain employs TRBV12-5 and TRBJ2-3; possible D gene TRBD1, 6 bases. CDR3 size: 13 residues. Germline values: CDR1 LGHNT, CDR2 FRNRAP. Trimming took 6 bases from V and 5 from J, leaving 12 bases between them.

This clonotype was seen a few times. The gene calls are TRBV7-2 and TRBJ2-1; maybe TRBD2 (6 bases). Trimming took off 2 bases at V and 7 bases at J, with 21 bases between the two ends. The CDR3 is made up of 17 amino acids. The germline V gene has CDR1 SGHTA and CDR2 FQGNSA. The CDR3 nucleotides read TGTGCCAGCAGCTTATCCCCTCCCCGCGGGGCGTGGAATGAGCAGTTCTTC. Residues: CASSLSPPRGAWNEQFF. Complete variable domain (other parts from reference TRBV7-2 and TRBJ2-1): GAGVSQSPSNKVTEKGKDVELRCDPISGHTALYWYRQSLGQGLEFLIYFQGNSAPDKSGLPSDRFSAERTGGSVSTLTIQRTQQEDSAVYLCASSLSPPRGAWNEQFFGPGTRLTVL.

This clonotype was counted at least ten times. The genes are TRBV28 and TRBJ2-2; 11 nucleotides match TRBD1. The CDR3 totals 15 residues. Germline V CDR1 and CDR2: MDHEN, SYDVKM. Trimming removed 7 bases from V and 4 bases from J; junction bases left unmatched: 5. The CDR3 coding sequence is TGTGCCAGCAAAACCGGGACAGGGGGCACCGGGGAGCTGTTTTTT. It translates to CASKTGTGGTGELFF.

The chain carries TRBV19 and TRBJ1-1; D possibly corresponds to TRBD1 (6 bases). The CDR3 consists of 15 residues. V was clipped by 6 bases and J by 1 base, with 15 bases between them. Germline assignment: CDR1 LNHDA and CDR2 SQIVND (reference sequence). The CDR3 reads CASRSKDRPNTEAFF. The CDR3 nucleotides are TGTGCCAGTAGAAGTAAGGACAGACCGAACACTGAAGCTTTCTTT. Filled out from reference TRBV19 and TRBJ1-1, the complete variable domain reads DGGITQSPKYLFRKEGQNVTLSCEQNLNHDAMYWYRQDPGQGLRLIYYSQIVNDFQKGDIAEGYSVSREKKESFPLTVTSAQKNPTAFYLCASRSKDRPNTEAFFGQGTRLTVV.

This clonotype was picked up many times. V gene TRBV10-2 combines with J gene TRBJ1-6, with D possibly being TRBD1 (5 bases). Trimming removed 7 bases from V and 7 bases from J, with 14 bases in between. Germline CDR1 reads WSHSY; CDR2 reads SAAADI. The length of the CDR3 is 14 residues. DNA of the CDR3: TGCGCCAGCACCCAGCCAGGGTCCAATTCACCCCTCCACTTT. Protein sequence: CASTQPGSNSPLHF.

This clonotype came up many times. The chain combines TRBV5-1 with TRBJ2-5, with TRBD1 matching 8 bases. Germline V gene data show CDR1 as SGHRS and CDR2 as YFSETQ. The CDR3 totals 15 residues. V shed 3 bases and J 1 base; nucleotides not matched to a gene: 5. The DNA of the CDR3 is TGCGCCAGCAGCTGGGGGGACAGGCCCCAAGAGACCCAGTACTTC. Amino acids: CASSWGDRPQETQYF.

This chain joins TRBV5-1 and TRBJ2-5, with D perhaps matching TRBD2 (5 bases). CDR3 length: 14 residues. Trimming stripped 0 bases from V and 5 bases from J, with 11 bases between. Looked up from germline, CDR1 is SGHRS and CDR2 is YFSETQ. For the CDR3, the DNA is TGCGCCAGCAGCTTGGCGGGCCCTAGCGAGACCCAGTACTTC. This translates into CASSLAGPSETQYF. Full variable domain (missing parts from reference TRBV5-1 and TRBJ2-5): KAGVTQTPRYLIKTRGQQVTLSCSPISGHRSVSWYQQTPGQGLQFLFEYFSETQRNKGNFPGRFSGRQFSNSRSEMNVSTLELGDSALYLCASSLAGPSETQYFGPGTRLLVL.

The chain couples TRBV9 to TRBJ2-1; 13 bases match TRBD2. Trimming took 3 bases from V and 10 from J; bases not matched to a gene: 1. The CDR3 totals 13 residues. Germline CDR1 reads SGDLS; CDR2 reads YYNGEE. The DNA of the CDR3 is TGTGCCAGCAGCGGGGGACTAGCGGGGGAGCAGTTCTTC. Protein product: CASSGGLAGEQFF.

This rearrangement joins TRBV3-1 to TRBJ1-2; 7 nucleotides line up with TRBD1. The CDR3 length is 16 residues. CDR1 is LGHDT and CDR2 is YNNKEL in the germline V gene (reference sequence). V lost 1 base, J lost 4 bases, and 9 bases stayed unmatched. In nucleotides, the CDR3 is TGTGCCAGCAGCCAAGTACCCGGACAGGACATCTATGGCTACACCTTC. Its translation: CASSQVPGQDIYGYTF.

This chain joins TRBV19 and TRBJ2-5, with a possible D match to TRBD1 (6 bases). CDR1 is LNHDA, CDR2 SQIVND, per germline (reference sequence). This CDR3 is 15 amino acids long. Trimming took 5 bases from V and 7 from J, leaving 20 bases between them. The CDR3 is CASSPQHQTGRTQYF. The DNA for the CDR3 is TGTGCCAGTAGTCCTCAGCACCAAACAGGGAGGACCCAGTACTTC. Filled out from reference TRBV19 and TRBJ2-5, the complete variable domain reads DGGITQSPKYLFRKEGQNVTLSCEQNLNHDAMYWYRQDPGQGLRLIYYSQIVNDFQKGDIAEGYSVSREKKESFPLTVTSAQKNPTAFYLCASSPQHQTGRTQYFGPGTRLLVL.

This clonotype was detected many times. The chain combines TRBV5-1 with TRBJ1-1; a possible D gene is TRBD1 (5 bases). CDR1 and CDR2 (germline): SGHRS, YFSETQ. There are 15 residues in the CDR3. Trimming stripped 6 bases from V and 5 bases from J, with 20 bases between. This CDR3 reads CASNPRPFGGTEAFF. DNA of the CDR3: TGCGCCAGCAACCCACGACCGTTCGGGGGGACTGAAGCTTTCTTT.

Worth noting for this clonotype: A much larger clone differs from this one at a single base, so this may be a read error. V gene TRBV5-4 combines with J gene TRBJ2-3; 9 bases are a match to TRBD1. V trimming: 1 base; J trimming: 4 bases; junction bases outside the gene matches: 7. The germline CDR1 and CDR2 sequences are SGHNT and YYREEE (reference sequence). The length of the CDR3 is 16 residues. The CDR3 region has the DNA TGTGCCAGCAGCTTGCCAAGCACAGGGGGCGCAGATACGCAGTATTTT. It specifies CASSLPSTGGADTQYF.

The chain couples TRBV10-3 to TRBJ2-3; D perhaps matches TRBD1 (6 bases). The CDR3 totals 12 residues. Germline CDR1 reads ENHRY; CDR2 reads SYGVKD. The germline V and J ends were trimmed by 10 bases and 3 bases, with 11 bases remaining between them. The CDR3 coding sequence is TGTGCCAACAGGGAAGGGACAGATACGCAGTATTTT. Its translation is CANREGTDTQYF.

The CDR3 sequence: CASSPWTGKLYGYTF. The CDR3 DNA reads as TGTGCCAGCTCTCCTTGGACAGGGAAACTCTATGGCTACACCTTC. The chain links TRBV18 to TRBJ1-2, with 8 positions matching TRBD1. Germline V CDR1 and CDR2: KGHSH, LQKENI. This CDR3 has 15 residues. J gave up 4 bases and V 6 bases, and 10 bases lay outside the gene matches. The whole variable domain, remainder taken from reference TRBV18 and TRBJ1-2, is NAGVMQNPRHLVRRRGQEARLRCSPMKGHSHVYWYRQLPEEGLKFMVYLQKENIIDESGMPKERFSAEFPKEGPSILRIQQVVRGDSAAYFCASSPWTGKLYGYTFGSGTRLTVV.

This chain uses TRBV12-3 or TRBV12-4 with TRBJ1-6, with D perhaps TRBD1 (5 bases). V lost 6 bases and J lost 7, with 13 bases in between. This CDR3 spans 14 amino acids. As DNA, the CDR3 is TGTGCCAGCAGCCCTGGAGGGGCCAATTCACCCCTCCACTTT. Translation gives CASSPGGANSPLHF.

This chain joins TRBV28 and TRBJ2-1; 11 bases agree with TRBD1. The V segment lost 1 base and the J segment 6 bases; nucleotides outside the gene matches: 8. This CDR3 region has 17 residues. Germline V gene data show CDR1 as MDHEN and CDR2 as SYDVKM. In DNA, the CDR3 is TGTGCCAGCAGTTTATTTTCCGGACAGGGGGCTTCCAATGAGCAGTTCTTC. This codes for CASSLFSGQGASNEQFF.